A selection of T cell receptor beta chains follows, all from one sample in a study of T cells after yellow fever vaccination. TCRdb re-derived calls from the 5' RACE reads in MiXCR, one entry per CDR3 protein. Here the sample spans approximately 260,000 distinct CDR3 sequences, around 5.2% being singletons. Sequenced here: CD4+ T cells sorted from PBMCs, sampled on the day of the yellow fever booster vaccination. The origin of the receptors is a man in his late teens or twenties who received the YFV17D yellow fever vaccine. Both conserved end residues are part of each CDR3. D genes are given only for firm matches. Where a row states a size, it is once, few, many or the class of an expanded clone; other rows omit it.

>TRBV5-1|NA|TRBJ2-1|many
CASSLEGNNEQFF
TGCGCCAGCAGCTTAGAAGGAAACAATGAGCAGTTCTTC
>TRBV30|TRBD1|TRBJ2-7|few
CAWSPTTGLIYEQYF
TGTGCCTGGAGTCCCACGACAGGGCTTATTTACGAGCAGTACTTC
>TRBV4-1|TRBD2|TRBJ2-2|few
CASTASGGTLNTGELFF
TGCGCCAGCACGGCTAGCGGGGGGACATTGAACACCGGGGAGCTGTTTTTT
>TRBV20-1|TRBD1|TRBJ1-2|few
CSASASLRDRPNYGYTF
TGCAGTGCTAGTGCCTCGCTCCGGGACAGGCCTAACTATGGCTACACCTTC
>TRBV5-4|TRBD1|TRBJ2-5|NA
CASSLAQGAAGETQYF
TGTGCCAGCAGCTTGGCGCAGGGGGCCGCCGGGGAGACCCAGTACTTC
>TRBV5-6|TRBD1|TRBJ2-3|few
CASSFDRVGTDTQYF
TGTGCCAGCAGCTTTGACAGGGTCGGGACAGATACGCAGTATTTT
>TRBV4-3|TRBD2|TRBJ2-1|many
CASSQTGTSGVNEQFF
TGCGCCAGCAGCCAAACCGGGACTAGCGGGGTTAATGAGCAGTTCTTC
>TRBV2|NA|TRBJ1-1|many
CASRESRRAFF
TGTGCCAGCAGGGAAAGTAGACGAGCTTTCTTT
>TRBV24-1|TRBD1|TRBJ1-5|few
CATSDQGQGGVGPQHF
TGTGCCACCAGTGACCAGGGACAGGGAGGAGTAGGGCCCCAGCATTTT
>TRBV5-1|TRBD1|TRBJ2-1|few
CASSSGTGYNEQFF
TGCGCCAGCAGCTCCGGGACAGGGTACAATGAGCAGTTCTTC
>TRBV12-3/TRBV12-4|TRBD1|TRBJ2-7|many
CASSPPRQGGRSYEQYF
TGTGCCAGCAGTCCCCCCAGACAGGGGGGTCGCTCCTACGAGCAGTACTTC
>TRBV6-2/TRBV6-3|TRBD1|TRBJ2-2|few
CASSPGGSTGELFF
TGTGCCAGCAGCCCAGGGGGCAGCACCGGGGAGCTGTTTTTT
>TRBV6-5|TRBD2|TRBJ2-5|NA
CASSHLAGGNQETQYF
TGTGCCAGCAGCCATTTAGCGGGGGGAAACCAAGAGACCCAGTACTTC
>TRBV14|NA|TRBJ2-5|few
CASSQGAGETQYF
TGTGCCAGCAGCCAAGGGGCGGGAGAGACCCAGTACTTC
>TRBV6-6|NA|TRBJ1-5|few
CSHSGTFADQPQHF
TGTTCTCATTCCGGGACCTTTGCCGATCAGCCCCAGCATTTT
>TRBV6-5|NA|TRBJ1-1|NA
CASSPGVGWTEAFF
TGTGCCAGCAGTCCCGGAGTGGGATGGACTGAAGCTTTCTTT
>TRBV7-3|NA|TRBJ1-1|few
CASSLRPGTANTEAFF
TGTGCCAGCAGCTTAAGGCCCGGGACCGCGAACACTGAAGCTTTCTTT
>TRBV5-1|TRBD2|TRBJ2-5|NA
CASSLMGGQETQYF
TGCGCCAGCAGCTTGATGGGGGGGCAAGAGACCCAGTACTTC
>TRBV20-1|TRBD2|TRBJ2-1|few
CSAGTSGGDYNEQFF
TGCAGTGCAGGGACTAGCGGGGGCGATTACAATGAGCAGTTCTTC
>TRBV12-3/TRBV12-4|TRBD1|TRBJ2-3|NA
CATRQGSTDTQYF
TGTGCCACCAGACAGGGAAGCACAGATACGCAGTATTTT
>TRBV20-1|TRBD2|TRBJ2-3|few
CSAPPGGIVTDTQYF
TGCAGTGCTCCACCGGGGGGGATCGTCACAGATACGCAGTATTTT
>TRBV12-3/TRBV12-4|NA|TRBJ1-2|few
CASSILQISGARYGYTF
TGTGCCAGCAGTATACTACAGATATCAGGGGCGCGCTATGGCTACACCTTC
>TRBV12-3/TRBV12-4|NA|TRBJ2-5|NA
CASRLTGTSETQYF
TGTGCCAGCAGGCTGACAGGGACTAGTGAGACCCAGTACTTC
>TRBV7-2|NA|TRBJ1-1|NA
CASRLMGTEAFF
TGTGCCAGCAGGTTAATGGGGACTGAAGCTTTCTTT
>TRBV11-2|TRBD2|TRBJ2-5|many
CASSRGGLGLGETQYF
TGTGCCAGCAGCAGAGGTGGACTAGGCCTTGGAGAGACCCAGTACTTC
>TRBV7-6|TRBD2|TRBJ2-1|NA
CASSSSGTSGGEQFF
TGTGCCAGCAGCTCCTCCGGGACTAGCGGGGGGGAGCAGTTCTTC
>TRBV12-5|NA|TRBJ2-1|many
CASGSATTEQFF
TGTGCTAGTGGCTCGGCCACTACTGAGCAGTTCTTC
>TRBV6-1|TRBD1|TRBJ1-1|NA
CASTPGQGGHTEAFF
TGTGCCAGTACCCCGGGACAGGGAGGACACACTGAAGCTTTCTTT
>TRBV9|NA|TRBJ1-4|NA
CASSVDGSEEKLFF
TGTGCCAGCAGCGTAGACGGGTCGGAGGAAAAACTGTTTTTT
>TRBV21-1|NA|TRBJ2-5|NA
CASRGSPKRGWETQYF
TGTGCCAGCAGGGGAAGTCCGAAGAGGGGGTGGGAGACCCAGTACTTC
>TRBV7-2|NA|TRBJ1-1|few
CASRLGRGIPEAFF
TGTGCCAGCAGGCTTGGGCGCGGAATTCCTGAAGCTTTCTTT
>TRBV7-8|NA|TRBJ2-1|few
CASSLGAGATYNEQFF
TGTGCCAGCAGCTTAGGGGCGGGGGCCACCTACAATGAGCAGTTCTTC
>TRBV12-3/TRBV12-4|NA|TRBJ2-1|many
CASSLGLPPQMDEQFF
TGTGCCAGCAGTTTGGGCTTGCCCCCCCAGATGGATGAGCAGTTCTTC
>TRBV12-3/TRBV12-4|NA|TRBJ1-1|NA
CASSQTSVGTEAFF
TGTGCCAGCAGCCAAACGTCGGTAGGCACTGAAGCTTTCTTT
>TRBV14|NA|TRBJ2-2|few
CASSQAVAGELFF
TGTGCCAGCAGCCAAGCGGTGGCCGGGGAGCTGTTTTTT
>TRBV10-3|TRBD1|TRBJ1-3|few
CAIRGQGNFSGNTIYF
TGTGCCATCAGGGGACAGGGGAACTTCTCTGGAAACACCATATATTTT
>TRBV7-3|TRBD2|TRBJ2-1|few
CASSLRIGGGAHSEQFF
TGTGCCAGCAGCTTACGGATCGGCGGGGGGGCGCACTCTGAGCAGTTCTTC
>TRBV5-8|NA|TRBJ1-2|few
CASSFGRGHVYGYTF
TGTGCCAGCAGCTTCGGGAGGGGCCACGTCTATGGCTACACCTTC
>TRBV7-3|NA|TRBJ2-5|many
CASSKTDLETQYF
TGTGCCAGCAGCAAGACCGACCTAGAGACCCAGTACTTC
>TRBV29-1|NA|TRBJ2-5|many
CSVLGDGETQYF
TGCAGCGTGCTAGGGGACGGAGAGACCCAGTACTTC
>TRBV20-1|NA|TRBJ2-4|many
CSASDLAKNIQYF
TGCAGTGCTAGTGACCTAGCCAAAAACATTCAGTACTTC
>TRBV20-1|TRBD2|TRBJ2-3|NA
CSASPQRGNTDTQYF
TGCAGTGCTAGCCCCCAGCGGGGTAACACAGATACGCAGTATTTT
>TRBV20-1|NA|TRBJ2-7|NA
CSASLVNTDEQYF
TGCAGTGCTTCCCTTGTGAACACTGACGAGCAGTACTTC
>TRBV3-1|NA|TRBJ1-4|many
CASSHRDNEKLFF
TGTGCCAGCAGCCACCGGGATAATGAAAAACTGTTTTTT
>TRBV29-1|NA|TRBJ2-5|many
CSVDGTGTYQETQYF
TGCAGCGTTGACGGTACCGGGACCTACCAAGAGACCCAGTACTTC
>TRBV12-3/TRBV12-4|NA|TRBJ1-1|many
CASRTTVENTEAFF
TGTGCCAGCAGGACGACGGTGGAGAACACTGAAGCTTTCTTT
>TRBV18|NA|TRBJ2-1|few
CASSPPGGEQFF
TGTGCCAGCTCACCACCGGGGGGTGAGCAGTTCTTC
>TRBV7-2|TRBD2|TRBJ2-1|many
CASSPGAGLAAYNEQFF
TGTGCCAGCAGTCCAGGGGCGGGACTAGCGGCCTACAATGAGCAGTTCTTC
>TRBV5-1|NA|TRBJ2-3|NA
CASSLVGDLTDTQYF
TGCGCCAGCAGCTTGGTCGGGGACCTCACAGATACGCAGTATTTT
>TRBV20-1|NA|TRBJ2-5|few
CSARNSGKETQYF
TGCAGTGCCAGAAATAGCGGCAAAGAGACCCAGTACTTC
>TRBV4-1|NA|TRBJ1-1|many
CASSQDLIGPLNTEAFF
TGCGCCAGCAGCCAAGATCTGATTGGGCCTCTTAACACTGAAGCTTTCTTT
>TRBV6-5|NA|TRBJ1-3|NA
CASSIRVGLSGNTIYF
TGTGCCAGCAGTATCCGGGTCGGGCTCTCTGGAAACACCATATATTTT